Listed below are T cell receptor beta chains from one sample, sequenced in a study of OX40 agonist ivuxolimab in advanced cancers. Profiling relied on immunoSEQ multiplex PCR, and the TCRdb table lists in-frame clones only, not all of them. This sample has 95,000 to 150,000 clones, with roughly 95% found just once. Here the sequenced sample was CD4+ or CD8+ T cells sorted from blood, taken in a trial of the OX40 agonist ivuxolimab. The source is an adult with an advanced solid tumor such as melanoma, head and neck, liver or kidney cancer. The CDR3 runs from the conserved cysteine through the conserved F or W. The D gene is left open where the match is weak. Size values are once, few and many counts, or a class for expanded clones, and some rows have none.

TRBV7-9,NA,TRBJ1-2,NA,CASSLGDLAVHGYTF,TGTGCCAGCAGCTTAGGGGACCTGGCGGTGCATGGCTACACCTTC
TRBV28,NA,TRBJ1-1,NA,CASSPLTGRMNTEAFF,TGTGCCAGCAGTCCACTAACCGGGCGGATGAACACTGAAGCTTTCTTT
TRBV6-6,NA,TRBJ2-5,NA,CASNRADAQETQYF,TGTGCCAGCAACAGAGCAGATGCCCAAGAGACCCAGTACTTC
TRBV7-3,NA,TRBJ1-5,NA,CASSLGLRWDQPQHF,TGTGCCAGCAGCTTAGGGCTGCGCTGGGACCAGCCCCAGCATTTT
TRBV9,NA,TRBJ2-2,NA,CASSTQNTGELFF,TGTGCCAGCAGCACTCAAAACACCGGGGAGCTGTTTTTT
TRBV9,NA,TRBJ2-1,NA,CASSVGSDGEQFF,TGTGCCAGCAGCGTTGGTAGCGATGGGGAGCAGTTCTTC
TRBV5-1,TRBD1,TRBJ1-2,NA,CASSLDRSGGRYTF,TGCGCCAGCAGCTTGGATCGGTCAGGGGGTCGCTACACCTTC
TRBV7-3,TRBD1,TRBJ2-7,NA,CASSLAGTGTGYEQYF,TGTGCCAGCAGCTTAGCGGGGACAGGGACGGGCTACGAGCAGTACTTC
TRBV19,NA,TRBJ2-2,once,CASSITNTGELFF,TGTGCCAGTAGTATTACAAACACCGGGGAGCTGTTTTTT
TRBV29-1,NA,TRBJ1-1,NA,CSVGNPGTEAFF,TGCAGCGTCGGTAATCCAGGGACTGAAGCTTTCTTT
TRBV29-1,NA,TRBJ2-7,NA,CSVLESGVGEQYF,TGCAGCGTTCTGGAGTCAGGAGTTGGCGAGCAGTACTTC
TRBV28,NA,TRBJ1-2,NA,CASSSGKSYGYTF,TGTGCCAGCAGTTCCGGGAAGTCCTATGGCTACACCTTC
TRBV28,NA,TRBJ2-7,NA,CASSVYDGSYEQYF,TGTGCCAGCAGCGTATACGACGGCTCCTACGAGCAGTACTTC
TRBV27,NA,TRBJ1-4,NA,CASSRAGQNEKLFF,TGTGCCAGCAGTCGGGCAGGTCAGAACGAAAAACTGTTTTTT
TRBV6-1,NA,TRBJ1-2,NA,CASSEVWTRGGYTF,TGTGCCAGCAGTGAAGTCTGGACCAGGGGTGGCTACACCTTC
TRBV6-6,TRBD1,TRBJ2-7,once,CASSKAGTGPYEQYF,TGTGCCAGCAGTAAGGCCGGGACAGGACCTTACGAGCAGTACTTC
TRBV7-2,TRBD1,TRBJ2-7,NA,CASSLGSQGARYEQYF,TGTGCCAGCAGCTTAGGCTCCCAGGGGGCTCGCTACGAGCAGTACTTC